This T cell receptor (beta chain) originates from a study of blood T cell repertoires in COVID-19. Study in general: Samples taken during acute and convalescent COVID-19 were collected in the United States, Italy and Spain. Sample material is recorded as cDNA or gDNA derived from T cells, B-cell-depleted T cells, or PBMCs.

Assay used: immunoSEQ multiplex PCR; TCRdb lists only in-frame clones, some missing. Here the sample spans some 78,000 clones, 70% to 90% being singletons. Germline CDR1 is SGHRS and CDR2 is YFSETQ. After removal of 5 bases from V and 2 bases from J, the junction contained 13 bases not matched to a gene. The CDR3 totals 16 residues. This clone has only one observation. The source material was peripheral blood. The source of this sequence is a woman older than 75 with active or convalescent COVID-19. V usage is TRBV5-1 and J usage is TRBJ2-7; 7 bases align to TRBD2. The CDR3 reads CASSPSASGGPYEQYF. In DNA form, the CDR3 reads TGCGCCAGCAGTCCTAGTGCTAGCGGAGGGCCCTACGAGCAGTACTTC.